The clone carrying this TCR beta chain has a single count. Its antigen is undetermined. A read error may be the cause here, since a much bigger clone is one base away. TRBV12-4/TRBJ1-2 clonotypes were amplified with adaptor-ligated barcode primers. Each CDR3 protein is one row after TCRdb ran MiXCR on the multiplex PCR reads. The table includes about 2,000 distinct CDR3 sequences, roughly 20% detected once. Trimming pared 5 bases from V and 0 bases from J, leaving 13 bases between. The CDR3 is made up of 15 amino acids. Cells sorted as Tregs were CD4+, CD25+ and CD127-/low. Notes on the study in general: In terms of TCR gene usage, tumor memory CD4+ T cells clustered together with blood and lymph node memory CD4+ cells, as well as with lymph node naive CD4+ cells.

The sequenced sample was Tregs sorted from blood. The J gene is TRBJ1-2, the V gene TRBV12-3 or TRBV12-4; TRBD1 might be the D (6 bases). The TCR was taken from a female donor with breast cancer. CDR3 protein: CASSAGQIANYGYTF. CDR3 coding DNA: TGTGCCAGCAGTGCTGGACAGATAGCTAACTATGGCTACACCTTC.